The rows below give T cell receptor beta chains drawn from one sample of a study of cytomegalovirus exposure and HLA in healthy donors. Using immunoSEQ multiplex PCR, the repertoire was profiled, and TCRdb retains in-frame clones only, with some absent. The table has 95,000 to 130,000 clones, roughly 70% seen once. The sample consisted of PBMCs. These receptors all stem from a woman between 18 and 29 years old in good health and CMV-seronegative. Each CDR3 is given with its conserved first and last residue. D genes are given only for firm matches. Where a row states a size, it is once, few, many or the class of an expanded clone; other rows omit it.

size,D,J,V,CDR3,DNA
-,-,TRBJ1-5,TRBV5-5,CASSPLGISNQPQHF,TGTGCCAGCAGCCCCCTTGGCATAAGCAATCAGCCCCAGCATTTT
-,TRBD1,TRBJ1-1,TRBV30,CAWDRGKGEAFF,TGTGCCTGGGACAGGGGAAAAGGTGAAGCTTTCTTT
-,-,TRBJ2-7,TRBV5-1,CASSWKGYEQYF,TGCGCCAGCAGCTGGAAGGGGTACGAGCAGTACTTC
few,TRBD1,TRBJ2-1,TRBV27,CASSNRDRLNNEQFF,TGTGCCAGCAGTAACCGGGACAGGCTCAACAATGAGCAGTTCTTC
-,-,TRBJ1-5,TRBV10-2,CASSGRGGQPQHF,TGCGCCAGCAGTGGGCGGGGGGGTCAGCCCCAGCATTTT
few,-,TRBJ1-6,TRBV19,CASRAGSFNSPLHF,TGTGCCAGTAGGGCAGGGTCGTTTAATTCACCCCTCCACTTT
-,-,TRBJ2-1,TRBV11-2,CASSLDTGGNEQFF,TGTGCCAGCAGCTTAGACACCGGCGGTAATGAGCAGTTCTTC
-,-,TRBJ1-5,TRBV4-1,CASSPRPAAGERARQPQHF,TGCGCCAGCAGCCCCAGGCCGGCGGCCGGCGAGAGGGCACGGCAGCCCCAGCATTTT
-,TRBD2,TRBJ2-1,TRBV28,CASSGLLAGHYNEQFF,TGTGCCAGCAGTGGACTCCTAGCGGGGCACTACAATGAGCAGTTCTTC
few,TRBD1,TRBJ1-5,TRBV5-4,CASSVGQSNQPQHF,TGTGCCAGCAGCGTGGGACAGAGCAATCAGCCCCAGCATTTT
few,TRBD1,TRBJ2-2,TRBV6-5,CASSYWDSYTGELFF,TGTGCCAGCAGTTACTGGGACAGCTACACCGGGGAGCTGTTTTTT
-,-,TRBJ1-5,TRBV2,CASRREGNNQPQHF,TGTGCCAGCAGGAGGGAAGGGAACAATCAGCCCCAGCATTTT
-,-,TRBJ1-2,TRBV19,CASSIGGTQNYGYTF,TGTGCCAGTAGTATTGGTGGGACACAGAACTATGGCTACACCTTC
few,TRBD1,TRBJ1-2,TRBV7-9,CASSNRGYSYGYTF,TGTGCCAGCAGCAACAGGGGGTATAGCTATGGCTACACCTTC
-,-,TRBJ2-3,TRBV2,CASSEGQGTQYF,TGTGCCAGCAGCGAGGGACAAGGAACGCAGTATTTT
few,-,TRBJ2-7,TRBV6-1,CATLEIYEQYF,TGTGCCACCCTTGAGATCTACGAGCAGTACTTC
-,-,TRBJ1-2,TRBV5-6,CASRSSGSYGYTF,TGTGCCAGCCGATCTTCGGGTAGCTATGGCTACACCTTC
-,-,TRBJ1-1,TRBV5-6,CASSLIARAEAFF,TGTGCCAGCAGCTTGATAGCCAGGGCTGAAGCTTTCTTT
-,-,TRBJ1-6,TRBV4-2,CASSQGGPSYNSPLHF,TGTGCCAGCAGCCAAGGAGGGCCCTCCTATAATTCACCCCTCCACTTT
-,-,TRBJ1-2,TRBV19,CASSPRRSGGGYTF,TGTGCCAGTAGTCCCAGACGTTCTGGAGGTGGCTACACCTTC
-,-,TRBJ1-2,TRBV5-1,CASSPQGREGKGYTF,TGCGCCAGCAGCCCCCAGGGCAGGGAGGGAAAAGGCTACACCTTC
few,-,TRBJ2-1,TRBV7-9,CASSPPVDEQFF,TGTGCCAGCAGCCCTCCGGTTGATGAGCAGTTCTTC
few,-,TRBJ2-7,TRBV5-1,CASSLDGFYEQYF,TGCGCCAGCAGCTTGGACGGTTTCTACGAGCAGTACTTC
-,TRBD1,TRBJ2-7,TRBV27,CASSLRSGTGGYEQYF,TGTGCCAGCAGTTTACGGTCCGGGACAGGGGGCTACGAGCAGTACTTC
-,-,TRBJ1-4,TRBV28,CAHGGGQTNEKLFF,TGTGCCCATGGGGGGGGGCAAACTAATGAAAAACTGTTTTTT
once,-,TRBJ2-3,TRBV7-2,CASSLSASGIIGTDTQYF,TGTGCCAGCAGCTTAAGTGCTTCAGGGATTATCGGCACAGATACGCAGTATTTT
few,-,TRBJ2-3,TRBV7-9,CASSSGLRTDTQYF,TGTGCCAGCAGCTCGGGACTCCGCACAGATACGCAGTATTTT
once,-,TRBJ1-2,TRBV27,CASSLSGGARTLYGYTF,TGTGCCAGCAGTTTATCGGGAGGGGCCAGGACCCTCTATGGCTACACCTTC
-,TRBD1,TRBJ1-4,TRBV19,CASNPGQGEKLFF,TGTGCCAGTAACCCCGGACAGGGAGAAAAACTGTTTTTT
-,-,TRBJ1-2,TRBV14,CASSQDRAYGYTF,TGTGCCAGCAGCCAAGATCGAGCCTATGGCTACACCTTC
-,TRBD1,TRBJ2-1,TRBV23-1,CASPRDRGANEQFF,TGCGCCAGCCCTCGGGACAGGGGGGCCAATGAGCAGTTCTTC
-,-,TRBJ1-2,TRBV7-6,CASSLAGGQGQGYTF,TGTGCCAGCAGCTTAGCGGGGGGGCAGGGCCAAGGCTACACCTTC
-,-,TRBJ1-1,TRBV2,CASTSPFEAFF,TGTGCCAGCACGTCCCCCTTTGAAGCTTTCTTT
-,-,TRBJ1-1,TRBV10-2,CASSEGPGSVAFF,TGCGCCAGCAGTGAGGGGCCAGGGTCGGTAGCTTTCTTT
-,-,TRBJ2-1,TRBV30,CAWSVKRGNEQFF,TGTGCCTGGAGTGTAAAACGAGGAAATGAGCAGTTCTTC
few,-,TRBJ1-5,TRBV7-2,CASSLDYNQPQHF,TGTGCCAGCAGCTTAGACTACAATCAGCCCCAGCATTTT
-,TRBD1,TRBJ1-6,TRBV6-5,CASSYQPGGKPLHF,TGTGCCAGCAGTTACCAACCAGGGGGAAAACCCCTCCACTTT
-,TRBD2,TRBJ2-3,TRBV27,CASSPGAGTDTQYF,TGTGCCAGCAGTCCGGGAGCGGGGACGGATACGCAGTATTTT
-,-,TRBJ1-6,TRBV5-5,CASSLGRDSPLHF,TGTGCCAGCAGCTTGGGTCGGGATTCACCCCTCCACTTT
-,-,TRBJ2-7,TRBV19,CASSIGASYEQYF,TGTGCCAGTAGTATTGGGGCCTCCTACGAGCAGTACTTC
-,TRBD1,TRBJ1-4,TRBV28,CASSRQGALTANEKLFF,TGTGCCAGCAGCCGACAGGGGGCCTTAACGGCTAATGAAAAACTGTTTTTT
-,-,TRBJ2-5,TRBV19,CASSPKFPGETQYF,TGTGCCAGTAGCCCTAAGTTCCCCGGGGAGACCCAGTACTTC
once,TRBD2,TRBJ2-3,TRBV9,CASSVDLPRGGTDTQYF,TGTGCCAGCAGCGTAGACCTCCCTCGCGGGGGTACAGATACGCAGTATTTT
-,TRBD1,TRBJ1-6,TRBV28,CASSPGQGNSPLHF,TGTGCCAGCAGTCCCGGACAGGGAAATTCACCCCTCCACTTT
-,TRBD2,TRBJ2-1,TRBV29-1,CSVYGLEAYNEQFF,TGCAGCGTTTATGGACTAGAAGCCTACAATGAGCAGTTCTTC